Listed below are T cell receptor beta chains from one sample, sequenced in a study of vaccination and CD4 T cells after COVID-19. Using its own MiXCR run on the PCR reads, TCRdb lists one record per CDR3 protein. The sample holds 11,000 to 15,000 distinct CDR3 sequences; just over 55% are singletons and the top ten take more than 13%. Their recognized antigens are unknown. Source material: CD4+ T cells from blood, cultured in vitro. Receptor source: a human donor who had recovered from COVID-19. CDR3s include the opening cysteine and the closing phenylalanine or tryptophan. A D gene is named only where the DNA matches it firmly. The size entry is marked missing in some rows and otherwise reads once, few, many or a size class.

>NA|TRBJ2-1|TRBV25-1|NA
TGTGCCAGCAGTGATGGAAGGGGCTCCTACAATGAGCAGTTCTTC
CASSDGRGSYNEQFF
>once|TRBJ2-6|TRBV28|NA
TGTGCCAGCAGTAATGGGGGAGCTGGGGCCAACGTCCTGACTTTC
CASSNGGAGANVLTF
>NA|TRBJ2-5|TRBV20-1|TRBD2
TGCAGTGCACAAACTAGCGGAATTAAAGAGACCCAGTACTTC
CSAQTSGIKETQYF
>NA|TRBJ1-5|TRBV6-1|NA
TGTGCCAGCAGTCTAATCCGGGACGGCGGTAGTCAGCCCCAGCATTTT
CASSLIRDGGSQPQHF
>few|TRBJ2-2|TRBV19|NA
TGTGCCAGTAGTTTCCTCGGGACGGCCAACACCGGGGAGCTGTTTTTT
CASSFLGTANTGELFF
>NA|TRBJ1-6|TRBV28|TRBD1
TGTGCCAGCAGGCGACCGGGACAGGGGTTTGTTGTGGGTTTTTCACCCCTCCACTTT
CASRRPGQGFVVGFSPLHF
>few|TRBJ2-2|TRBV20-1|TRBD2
TGCAGTGCTAGAGGGCTAGCGGTCGCGAACACCGGGGAGCTGTTTTTT
CSARGLAVANTGELFF
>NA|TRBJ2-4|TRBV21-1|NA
TGTGCCTTCCGCAGAGCCAAAAACATTCAGTACTTC
CAFRRAKNIQYF
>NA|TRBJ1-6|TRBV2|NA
TGTGCCAGCAGTGGGGAGGGGGGTTCACCCCTCCACTTT
CASSGEGGSPLHF
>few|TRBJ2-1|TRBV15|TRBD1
TGTGCCACCAGCAGTGACAGGGCTTCCTACAATGAGCAGTTCTTC
CATSSDRASYNEQFF
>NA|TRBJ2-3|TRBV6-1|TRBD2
TGTGCCAGCACTCCGACTAGCGGGCGACCAGATACGCAGTATTTT
CASTPTSGRPDTQYF
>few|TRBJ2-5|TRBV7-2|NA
TGTGCCAGCAGCCCCTTAGCGGCAAAGGGAGAGACCCAGTACTTC
CASSPLAAKGETQYF
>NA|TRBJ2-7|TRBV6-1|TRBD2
TGTGCCAGCAGTCGCGGGGGGGGGCTAGCGGGACAAAGCTCCTACGAGCAGCACTTC
CASSRGGGLAGQSSYEQHF
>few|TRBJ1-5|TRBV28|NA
TGTGCCAGCAGTACCCAGAGGGGGATTCAGCCCCAGCATTTT
CASSTQRGIQPQHF
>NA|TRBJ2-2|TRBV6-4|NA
TGTGCCAGCACGGCCGACTCCGAAACCGGGGAGCTGTTTTTT
CASTADSETGELFF
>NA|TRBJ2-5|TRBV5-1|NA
TGCGCCAGCAGCTTGGTTTCCGGGGCCACCCAAGAGACCCAGTACTTC
CASSLVSGATQETQYF
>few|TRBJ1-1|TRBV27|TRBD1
TGTGCCAGCAGTTTGTCAGGGGGGATCACTGAAGCTTTCTTT
CASSLSGGITEAFF